The 24 T cell receptor beta chains below come from one sample, sequenced in a study of cytomegalovirus exposure and HLA in healthy donors. The PCR used 60 Vbeta and 13 Jbeta primers. Profiling relied on immunoSEQ multiplex PCR, and the TCRdb table lists in-frame clones only, not all of them. The repertoire includes about 160,000 clones, about three quarters of them detected once, and 2.5% to 3.5% sits in the top ten. The sequenced material came from PBMCs. The receptors here all came from a woman between 35 and 50 years old in good health and CMV-seronegative.

V is TRBV10-2 and J is TRBJ2-1; possible D gene TRBD1, 6 bases. CDR3 length: 14 amino acids. Germline CDR1 WSHSY, CDR2 SAAADI. V was shortened by 6 bases and J by 0 bases, with 9 bases between the two germline ends. CDR3 amino acids: CASSGRGSYNEQFF. For the CDR3, the DNA is TGCGCCAGCAGCGGCAGGGGCTCCTACAATGAGCAGTTCTTC.

This chain joins TRBV6-5 and TRBJ1-2; a possible D gene is TRBD1 (6 bases). CDR3 size: 13 residues. V lost 9 bases and J 0 bases, leaving 11 bases between the germline ends. The germline V gene encodes CDR1 MNHEY and CDR2 SVGAGI. The CDR3 bases are TGTGCCAGTAGGGACATCACTAACTATGGCTACACCTTC. Protein product: CASRDITNYGYTF.

The V and J genes are TRBV7-6 and TRBJ1-3, with D possibly being TRBD1 (6 bases). The V gene lost 5 bases and the J gene lost 0 bases, with 20 bases spanning the gap. There are 18 residues in the CDR3. The germline V gene has CDR1 SGHVS and CDR2 FNYEAQ. The CDR3: CASSRTAGSLSSGNTIYF. The CDR3 region has the DNA TGTGCCAGCAGCCGGACAGCGGGATCGCTCAGCTCTGGAAACACCATATATTTT.

This chain uses TRBV11-2 with TRBJ2-5; 12 bases align to TRBD2. With V trimmed by 0 bases and J by 5 bases, 7 bases remained unmatched. The CDR3 contains 17 residues. Looked up from germline, CDR1 is SGHAT and CDR2 is FQNNGV. The CDR3 region has the DNA TGTGCCAGCAGCTTAGATCTGCTAGCGGGGGGGCTTGAGACCCAGTACTTC. This sequence encodes CASSLDLLAGGLETQYF. Based on the CDR3 plus reference TRBV11-2 and TRBJ2-5, the full variable domain is EAGVAQSPRYKIIEKRQSVAFWCNPISGHATLYWYQQILGQGPKLLIQFQNNGVVDDSQLPKDRFSAERLKGVDSTLKIQPAKLEDSAVYLCASSLDLLAGGLETQYFGPGTRLLVL.

The chain recombines TRBV15 with TRBJ2-7, with D hard to call. The V end lost 1 base, the J end lost 2 bases, and 3 bases lay between the germline ends. The CDR3 has 12 residues. Germline CDR1 is LNHNV and CDR2 is YYDKDF (reference sequence). The CDR3 nucleotides read TGTGCCACCAGCAGAGGCGCCTACGAGCAGTACTTC. It translates to CATSRGAYEQYF.

In regard to this clone: Mismatch with germline at one junction end may stem from a read error. The chain recombines TRBV25-1 with TRBJ1-3; D is ambiguous. In germline, CDR1 is MGHDK, CDR2 SYGVNS. The CDR3 has 15 amino acids. CDR3 DNA: TGTGCCAGCAGCTCGGGAGGCAGCTCTGGAAACACCACATATTTT. Encoded protein: CASSSGGSSGNTTYF.

The chain has TRBV5-1 and TRBJ2-3, with 10 bases identical to TRBD2. The CDR3 sequence is 16 residues long. The ends lost 1 base at V and 5 bases at J; junction bases unmatched: 7. The V gene's germline CDR1 is SGHRS and CDR2 YFSETQ. CDR3 amino acids: CASSLISGGVGDTQYF. The CDR3 nucleotides read TGCGCCAGCAGCTTGATAAGCGGGGGGGTTGGAGATACGCAGTATTTT.

V and J are TRBV6-6 and TRBJ2-7; 10 bases match TRBD1. J lost 4 bases, V lost 6 bases, and 6 bases had no gene match. The length of the CDR3 is 14 residues. The V gene's germline CDR1 is MNHNY and CDR2 SVGAGI (reference sequence). CDR3 sequence reads: CASSTDRGPYEQYF. The CDR3 DNA reads TGTGCCAGCAGCACCGACAGGGGGCCTTACGAGCAGTACTTC.

This clone was found a few times. J is TRBJ1-6 and V is TRBV23-1; 8 nucleotides align to TRBD1. TRBV23-1 is given ORF status, its function remaining uncertain. The CDR3 loop spans 15 amino acids. Trimming removed 7 bases from V and 6 bases from J; junction bases left unmatched: 8. In DNA form, the CDR3 reads TGCGCCAGCAAGAATAGGACAGGGCTTAATTCACCCCTCCACTTT. Encoded protein: CASKNRTGLNSPLHF.

The chain uses TRBV18 and TRBJ1-2, with TRBD1 identical over 7 bases. CDR1 is KGHSH, CDR2 LQKENI, per germline. This CDR3 spans 12 amino acids. The V segment lost 3 bases and the J segment 8 bases; nucleotides outside the gene matches: 3. The CDR3 loop is CASSPGQAGYTF. In DNA form, the CDR3 reads TGTGCCAGCTCACCCGGACAGGCGGGCTACACCTTC.

The chain uses TRBV5-4 and TRBJ2-5, with D possibly matching TRBD1 (6 bases). V was shortened by 1 base and J by 5 bases, with 15 bases between the two germline ends. The germline V gene encodes CDR1 SGHNT and CDR2 YYREEE (reference sequence). The CDR3 has 15 residues. CDR3: CASSLRSGVRETQYF. The CDR3 nucleotides read TGTGCCAGCAGCTTGCGCTCAGGGGTCCGGGAGACCCAGTACTTC.

The genes are TRBV9 and TRBJ2-5; 10 bases are a match to TRBD2. The CDR3 has 17 amino acids. Germline V gives CDR1 SGDLS, CDR2 YYNGEE. Trimming removed 4 bases from V and 5 bases from J; junction bases left unmatched: 14. CDR3 sequence: CASSTPSGGPGGETQYF. The CDR3 nucleotides are TGTGCCAGCAGCACCCCTAGCGGGGGACCCGGAGGGGAGACCCAGTACTTC.

The rearrangement uses TRBV5-1 and TRBJ1-3; possible D gene TRBD1, 5 bases. With 4 bases removed from V and 8 bases from J, the gap between germline ends came to 16 bases. The CDR3 contains 14 residues. In germline, CDR1 is SGHRS, CDR2 YFSETQ. The DNA for the CDR3 is TGCGCCAGCAGCAGCGGGACTCCCGGAGACACCATATATTTT. It yields the protein CASSSGTPGDTIYF.

The chain carries TRBV5-4 and TRBJ2-5, with 12 nucleotides matching TRBD2. V was clipped by 1 base and J by 4 bases; unmatched bases: 5. The CDR3 covers 16 residues. The germline V gene encodes CDR1 SGHNT and CDR2 YYREEE (reference sequence). The CDR3 DNA reads as TGTGCCAGCAGCTTGAGGCTAGCGGGGGGGAGAGAGACCCAGTACTTC. It yields the protein CASSLRLAGGRETQYF.

The chain couples TRBV10-1 to TRBJ2-3; maybe TRBD2 (5 bases). The CDR3 extends over 15 amino acids. V shed 0 bases and J shed 5 bases, with 12 bases lying between them. Looked up from germline, CDR1 is WNHNN and CDR2 is SYGVQD (reference sequence). CDR3 nucleotide sequence: TGCGCCAGCAGTGAGTCGACTCAACGGGAAGATACGCAGTATTTT. This sequence encodes CASSESTQREDTQYF.

The chain links TRBV6-4 to TRBJ1-2; 8 nucleotides align to TRBD1. This CDR3 has 14 amino acids. Trimming took 3 bases from V and 7 from J; bases not matched to a gene: 7. Germline CDR1 MRHNA, CDR2 SNTAGT. The CDR3 here is CASSEMQGARGYTF. CDR3 bases: TGTGCCAGCAGTGAAATGCAGGGGGCGCGTGGCTACACCTTC.

At least ten counts were recorded for this clone. The chain links TRBV6-4 to TRBJ2-2; 7 bases agree with TRBD1. Losses at the gene ends were 6 bases for V and 4 bases for J; bases not matched to a gene: 11. Per the germline V gene, CDR1 is MRHNA and CDR2 is SNTAGT. The CDR3 loop spans 16 amino acids. CDR3 region: CASSGGTEVSTGELFF. DNA of the CDR3: TGTGCCAGCAGCGGTGGGACAGAAGTATCCACCGGGGAGCTGTTTTTT.

The V call is TRBV7-6, the J call TRBJ1-1; TRBD1 agrees at 7 bases. The CDR3 has 18 residues. Trimming removed 2 bases from V and 1 base from J; junction bases left unmatched: 13. Germline CDR1 is SGHVS and CDR2 is FNYEAQ. The DNA of the CDR3 is TGTGCCAGCAGCTTATCCCGCCCAGGGGGAATGAGGAACACTGAAGCTTTCTTT. Translation gives CASSLSRPGGMRNTEAFF.

The V and J genes are TRBV2 and TRBJ2-2; TRBD1 aligns across 7 bases. The V and J ends lost 10 bases and 4 bases, in that order; junction bases with no gene match: 9. This CDR3 spans 14 amino acids. Germline V CDR1 and CDR2: SNHLY, FYNNEI. This chain's CDR3 is CATKGTATTGELFF. The CDR3 bases are TGTGCCACCAAAGGGACAGCAACCACCGGGGAGCTGTTTTTT.

The chain carries TRBV7-9 and TRBJ2-1, with no clear D. The V end lost 1 base, the J end lost 12 bases, and 13 bases lay between the germline ends. The CDR3 length is 13 residues. Looked up from germline, CDR1 is SEHNR and CDR2 is FQNEAQ (reference sequence). CDR3 nucleotides: TGTGCCAGCAGCTTAGTTAGTCGGGTGGGGCAGTTCTTC. It translates to CASSLVSRVGQFF.

The rearrangement links TRBV25-1 to TRBJ2-5, with 8 positions matching TRBD1. The V gene's germline CDR1 is MGHDK and CDR2 SYGVNS. V lost 4 bases and J lost 5; bases outside the gene matches: 9. CDR3 length: 15 amino acids. This CDR3 is CASSGGQGGGETQYF. The CDR3 coding sequence is TGTGCCAGCAGTGGTGGACAGGGTGGAGGGGAGACCCAGTACTTC.

The chain joins TRBV11-2 to TRBJ2-7; D remains ambiguous. Germline-derived CDR1 and CDR2 are SGHAT and FQNNGV. The CDR3 totals 14 residues. Deletions cut 0 bases from V and 6 bases from J, with 12 bases between. The CDR3 DNA sequence: TGTGCCAGCAGCTTAGATAATGCGGTCCCCGAGCAGTACTTC. This translates into CASSLDNAVPEQYF.

The rearrangement joins TRBV2 to TRBJ1-4; D unclear. V was shortened by 4 bases and J by 7 bases, with 16 bases between the two germline ends. CDR1 is SNHLY and CDR2 is FYNNEI in the germline V gene. The CDR3 length is 15 residues. This chain's CDR3 is CASSARPKGGEKLFF. CDR3 DNA: TGTGCCAGCAGTGCTAGGCCCAAAGGTGGTGAAAAACTGTTTTTT.

The rearrangement uses TRBV6-1 and TRBJ2-7; D possibly corresponds to TRBD2 (5 bases). With 6 bases removed from V and 0 bases from J, the gap between germline ends came to 6 bases. Germline values: CDR1 MNHNS, CDR2 SASEGT. This CDR3 has 12 amino acids. CDR3 in DNA: TGTGCCAGCAGGGACTTCTCCTACGAGCAGTACTTC. As protein: CASRDFSYEQYF.